A single sample is the source of the 30 T cell receptor beta chains below, sequenced in a study of cytomegalovirus exposure and HLA in healthy donors. 13 Jbeta primers and 60 Vbeta primers were used for the PCR. Sequencing used immunoSEQ multiplex PCR; TCRdb keeps in-frame clones, though not all of them. Among fewer than 200,000 clones listed, 68% were seen once. The sequenced sample consisted of PBMCs. These receptors were taken from a man between 50 and 59 years old in good health and CMV-seronegative.

V gene TRBV4-2 combines with J gene TRBJ2-1; 14 bases map to TRBD2. V shed 5 bases, J shed 9 bases, and the junction held 12 bases outside the gene matches. CDR3 size: 17 residues. CDR1 is LGHNA and CDR2 is YNFKEQ in the germline V gene. CDR3 sequence: CASSSQLTSGGAGEQFF. Written as DNA, the CDR3 is TGTGCCAGCAGCTCTCAACTGACTAGCGGGGGGGCCGGTGAGCAGTTCTTC.

The chain has TRBV18 and TRBJ2-7, with 9 positions matching TRBD1. Germline values: CDR1 KGHSH, CDR2 LQKENI. J lost 1 base, V lost 6 bases, and 4 bases had no gene match. The CDR3 has 14 amino acids. The CDR3 DNA follows: TGTGCCAGCTCTCCCGGGACAGGGTCCTACGAGCAGTACTTC. It codes for CASSPGTGSYEQYF.

In nucleotides, the CDR3 is TGTGCCAGCAGTGCGGCGAGGGCTGACTATGGCTACACCTTC. Translation: CASSAARADYGYTF. The V gene is TRBV2, the J gene TRBJ1-2; D remains unclear. This CDR3 comprises 14 residues. Looked up from germline, CDR1 is SNHLY and CDR2 is FYNNEI. The V gene lost 4 bases and the J gene lost 3 bases, with 12 bases spanning the gap.

The chain uses TRBV19 and TRBJ1-5, with D maybe TRBD1 (5 bases). Trimming cost V 5 bases and J 6 bases, with 17 bases left between them. Germline V gene data show CDR1 as LNHDA and CDR2 as SQIVND (reference sequence). The CDR3 contains 15 residues. CDR3 bases: TGTGCCAGTAGTTCCGACGGGGGTAGGGGTCAGCCCCAGCATTTT. This translates into CASSSDGGRGQPQHF.

CDR3 in amino acids: CASSQDLWGLYTGELFF. For the CDR3, the DNA is TGTGCCAGCAGCCAAGATCTATGGGGGCTGTACACCGGGGAGCTGTTTTTT. This chain joins TRBV14 and TRBJ2-2, with D perhaps TRBD1 (6 bases). Trimming took off 0 bases at V and 3 bases at J, with 14 bases between the two ends. This CDR3 is 17 amino acids long. Germline V CDR1 and CDR2: SGHDN, FVKESK. Looking up the rest from reference TRBV14 and TRBJ2-2 gives the full variable domain: EAGVTQFPSHSVIEKGQTVTLRCDPISGHDNLYWYRRVMGKEIKFLLHFVKESKQDESGMPNNRFLAERTGGTYSTLKVQPAELEDSGVYFCASSQDLWGLYTGELFFGEGSRLTVL.

This clone has a handful of counts. The chain combines TRBV4-3 with TRBJ2-1; D unclear. Germline lookup yields CDR1 LGHNA and CDR2 YSLEER. V lost 2 bases to trimming and J lost 5 bases, with 7 bases between them. The CDR3 contains 13 residues. In DNA, the CDR3 is TGCGCCAGCAGCCAATCGAGGAACAATGAGCAGTTCTTC. As protein: CASSQSRNNEQFF.

The rearrangement joins TRBV9 to TRBJ1-2; D is unresolved. V lost 3 bases and J 4 bases, leaving 16 bases between the germline ends. This CDR3 has 15 amino acids. Looked up from germline, CDR1 is SGDLS and CDR2 is YYNGEE. As DNA, the CDR3 is TGTGCCAGCAGCGCGATCACCGGGGTCAGCTATGGCTACACCTTC. Translating gives CASSAITGVSYGYTF.

The V gene is TRBV7-8, the J gene TRBJ1-6, with D maybe TRBD1 (6 bases). Germline CDR1 and CDR2: SGHVS and FQNEAQ. This CDR3 is 15 amino acids long. Trimming took 5 bases from V and 7 from J, leaving 15 bases between them. CDR3 DNA: TGTGCCAGCAGCCCCCGGACAGCGGCAAATTCACCCCTCCACTTT. Residues: CASSPRTAANSPLHF.

This clone was picked up one time. The rearrangement links TRBV28 to TRBJ1-2; the match to TRBD1 covers 8 bases. V was pared by 3 bases and J by 2 bases, with 14 bases of the junction left unmatched. The CDR3 is 18 amino acids. The germline V gene encodes CDR1 MDHEN and CDR2 SYDVKM. CDR3 amino acids: CASSLSRPRQGLNYGYTF. DNA for the CDR3: TGTGCCAGCAGTTTGTCCCGCCCCCGACAGGGGTTGAACTATGGCTACACCTTC.

The genes are TRBV6-1 and TRBJ1-2, with D perhaps matching TRBD1 (6 bases). V lost 8 bases and J lost 8, with 24 bases in between. The CDR3 has 15 amino acids. Germline V gene data show CDR1 as MNHNS and CDR2 as SASEGT. CDR3 amino acids: CASLLTGVVSWGYTF. The CDR3 DNA reads as TGTGCCAGCTTACTGACAGGAGTAGTGTCATGGGGCTACACCTTC.

Only a few counts were recorded for this clone. The CDR3 loop reads CASSLQPQGENEKLFF. The CDR3 nucleotides read TGCGCCAGCAGCTTGCAGCCACAGGGGGAGAATGAAAAACTGTTTTTT. This chain uses TRBV5-1 with TRBJ1-4; the match to TRBD1 covers 8 bases. Germline trimming cut 1 base from V and 5 bases from J; bases unmatched to any gene: 7. Germline CDR1 is SGHRS and CDR2 is YFSETQ. The CDR3 spans 16 residues.

The chain joins TRBV2 to TRBJ1-5; 9 bases map to TRBD1. With V trimmed by 6 bases and J by 0 bases, 6 bases remained unmatched. This CDR3 comprises 16 residues. The germline gives CDR1 SNHLY, CDR2 FYNNEI. CDR3 DNA sequence: TGTGCCAGCAGGCTACAGGGGGCTGGTAGCAATCAGCCCCAGCATTTT. It is translated as CASRLQGAGSNQPQHF.

CDR3 region: CASSFSGRTSTDTQYF. The CDR3 DNA reads as TGTGCCAGCTCATTCTCAGGTCGAACTAGCACAGATACGCAGTATTTT. The V call is TRBV18, the J call TRBJ2-3; no definite D call. The CDR3 length is 16 residues. The V end was cut by 5 bases, the J end by 0 bases, with 15 bases between. The germline CDR1 and CDR2 sequences are KGHSH and LQKENI.

The gene calls are TRBV6-1 and TRBJ2-5, with TRBD1 identical over 8 bases. Unmatched junction bases numbered 7, after V lost 6 bases and J lost 4 bases. Looked up from germline, CDR1 is MNHNS and CDR2 is SASEGT. The CDR3 runs 14 residues. The CDR3 coding sequence is TGTGCCAGCAGCACCGGGACAGGAAGAGAGACCCAGTACTTC. Protein: CASSTGTGRETQYF.

This clone was seen only once. The V call is TRBV7-9, the J call TRBJ1-1; D not resolved. The CDR3 is 14 residues long. Germline lookup yields CDR1 SEHNR and CDR2 FQNEAQ (reference sequence). Trimming removed 5 bases from V and 6 bases from J, with 16 bases in between. Written as DNA, the CDR3 is TGTGCCAGCAGCCCCTGGGTAGGGAGGGCTGAAGCTTTCTTT. It encodes CASSPWVGRAEAFF.

This sequence joins TRBV10-3 and TRBJ1-5; 10 bases line up with TRBD1. Germline lookup yields CDR1 ENHRY and CDR2 SYGVKD. This CDR3 spans 17 amino acids. V gave up 3 bases and J gave up 1 base; unmatched junction bases: 6. The CDR3 DNA reads TGTGCCATCAGTGAAGGGACAGGGGTGAGGAGCAATCAGCCCCAGCATTTT. Translated, it gives CAISEGTGVRSNQPQHF.

The gene calls are TRBV19 and TRBJ2-2; TRBD2 matches at 7 bases. V was clipped by 3 bases and J by 0 bases; unmatched bases: 1. Germline CDR1 and CDR2: LNHDA and SQIVND (reference sequence). The CDR3 has 15 amino acids. The CDR3 sequence is CASSIRGANTGELFF. As DNA, the CDR3 is TGTGCCAGTAGTATTCGGGGGGCGAACACCGGGGAGCTGTTTTTT. The full variable domain, its missing parts supplied by reference TRBV19 and TRBJ2-2, is DGGITQSPKYLFRKEGQNVTLSCEQNLNHDAMYWYRQDPGQGLRLIYYSQIVNDFQKGDIAEGYSVSREKKESFPLTVTSAQKNPTAFYLCASSIRGANTGELFFGEGSRLTVL.

V is TRBV19 and J is TRBJ1-5; TRBD1 might be the D (6 bases). This CDR3 contains 14 residues. CDR1 is LNHDA, CDR2 SQIVND, per germline (reference sequence). The V end was cut by 3 bases, the J end by 6 bases, with 12 bases between. CDR3: CASSIRVQGQPQHF. DNA for the CDR3: TGTGCCAGTAGTATTAGGGTACAGGGTCAGCCCCAGCATTTT.

The chain links TRBV7-9 to TRBJ1-6; D is ambiguous. V was shortened by 1 base and J by 4 bases, with 8 bases between the two germline ends. Germline CDR1 is SEHNR and CDR2 is FQNEAQ (reference sequence). This CDR3 is 15 amino acids long. Here the CDR3 reads CASSLDGVYNSPLHF. The CDR3, as DNA: TGTGCCAGCAGCTTAGACGGGGTGTATAATTCACCCCTCCACTTT.

The chain couples TRBV21-1 to TRBJ2-1; the D call of TRBD2 is as the table states it, not checked on the DNA. TRBV21-1 is listed as a pseudogene. The CDR3 length is 16 residues. Written as DNA, the CDR3 is TGTGCCAGCAGCTTATCCGGGACTAGCGCTGACAATGAGCAGTTCTTC. It yields the protein CASSLSGTSADNEQFF.

Only a few counts were recorded for this clone. The J gene is TRBJ1-1, the V gene TRBV7-3, with TRBD1 identical over 7 bases. The ends lost 0 bases at V and 1 base at J; junction bases unmatched: 8. Germline CDR1 is SGHTA and CDR2 is FQGTGA. This CDR3 has 17 residues. CDR3 amino acids: CASSLTGNRGGNTEAFF. Written as DNA, the CDR3 is TGTGCCAGCAGCTTAACGGGAAACAGGGGAGGGAACACTGAAGCTTTCTTT.

This CDR3 reads CASSLAIRYNEQFF. CDR3 nucleotides: TGTGCCAGCAGCTTAGCTATCCGCTACAATGAGCAGTTCTTC. The V call is TRBV7-6, the J call TRBJ2-1; D gene uncertain. Germline lookup yields CDR1 SGHVS and CDR2 FNYEAQ. V gave up 0 bases and J gave up 3 bases, with 6 bases separating them. The CDR3 is made up of 14 amino acids.

This clone showed up just a few times. Other DNA sequences within the sample encode an identical CDR3. V usage is TRBV6-5 and J usage is TRBJ1-2; D not certain. From germline, CDR1 is MNHEY and CDR2 SVGAGI. V lost 5 bases and J lost 4, with 11 bases in between. CDR3 length: 13 amino acids. This CDR3 reads CASSKTGGYGYTF. The CDR3 DNA follows: TGTGCCAGCAGTAAGACGGGAGGCTATGGCTACACCTTC.

V and J are TRBV6-6 and TRBJ2-3; the D gene is possibly TRBD2 (6 bases). The CDR3 spans 12 residues. Trimming shortened V by 8 bases and J by 0 bases, and 6 bases separated the two germline ends. From germline, CDR1 is MNHNY and CDR2 SVGAGI (reference sequence). DNA of the CDR3: TGTGCCAGCGGGGGGAGCACAGATACGCAGTATTTT. Translation: CASGGSTDTQYF.

This clone was seen a few times. The chain uses TRBV18 and TRBJ2-7; TRBD1 agrees at 10 bases. Germline V gives CDR1 KGHSH, CDR2 LQKENI. The CDR3 extends over 13 amino acids. The V segment lost 5 bases and the J segment 2 bases; nucleotides outside the gene matches: 0. The CDR3 reads CASSGQGAYEQYF. The CDR3 bases are TGTGCCAGCTCAGGACAGGGGGCCTACGAGCAGTACTTC.

V gene TRBV6-6 combines with J gene TRBJ2-2; 8 positions match TRBD1. Germline CDR1 MNHNY, CDR2 SVGAGI (reference sequence). CDR3 length equals 16 residues. Trimming took 6 bases from V and 2 from J; bases not matched to a gene: 8. CDR3 loop: CASSPGQGTNTGELFF. The DNA of the CDR3 is TGTGCCAGCAGCCCCGGACAGGGTACTAACACCGGGGAGCTGTTTTTT.

The chain employs TRBV7-8 and TRBJ2-1, with 13 bases lining up with TRBD2. The CDR3 spans 15 residues. The germline CDR1 and CDR2 sequences are SGHVS and FQNEAQ. Unmatched junction bases numbered 5, after V lost 8 bases and J lost 4 bases. In DNA, the CDR3 is TGTGCCAGCTCCCGACTAGCGGGGGGATACAATGAGCAGTTCTTC. Its translation is CASSRLAGGYNEQFF.

This chain joins TRBV6-5 and TRBJ1-5, with 9 bases lining up with TRBD1. The CDR3 has 12 amino acids. Per the germline V gene, CDR1 is MNHEY and CDR2 is SVGAGI. In DNA form, the CDR3 reads TGTGCTGCCCGGACAGGGGATCAGCCCCAGCATTTT. Its protein product is CAARTGDQPQHF.

The CDR3: CASRAGEGANTEAFF. DNA of the CDR3: TGTGCCAGCAGAGCCGGAGAGGGGGCGAACACTGAAGCTTTCTTT. V usage is TRBV2 and J usage is TRBJ1-1; 7 nucleotides match TRBD1. The trim removed 6 bases at V and 1 base at J, leaving 8 bases unmatched. Per the germline V gene, CDR1 is SNHLY and CDR2 is FYNNEI. This CDR3 has 15 amino acids.

The rearrangement links TRBV25-1 to TRBJ1-4, with 8 bases identical to TRBD1. The J segment lost 3 bases and the V segment lost 1 base, leaving 4 bases of the junction unmatched. The CDR3 loop spans 16 amino acids. Germline V gives CDR1 MGHDK, CDR2 SYGVNS. CDR3 region: CASSELGTGPNEKLFF. The CDR3 DNA reads TGTGCCAGCAGTGAATTGGGGACAGGCCCTAATGAAAAACTGTTTTTT. The variable domain in full, with the rest retrieved from reference TRBV25-1 and TRBJ1-4, is EADIYQTPRYLVIGTGKKITLECSQTMGHDKMYWYQQDPGMELHLIHYSYGVNSTEKGDLSSESTVSRIRTEHFPLTLESARPSHTSQYLCASSELGTGPNEKLFFGSGTQLSVL.